The entry below gives a single TCR beta chain sequence along with its context. The antigen is not known. This record belongs to a study of siplizumab effects on memory and regulatory T cells. Findings of the study overall: Most alloreactive clones went unmapped to unstimulated subsets; only a minor fraction mapped. Naive T cells looked more diverse than memory cells and looked like major alloresponse contributors. The mean Treg-derived percentage of mappable alloreactive CD4+ clones was approximately 69% with siplizumab compared with roughly 26% in controls.

Germline CDR1 reads LGHNA; CDR2 reads YSLEER. This CDR3 has 13 residues. V was shortened by 0 bases and J by 5 bases, with 7 bases between the two germline ends. In each sample, roughly 100,000 TCR templates were assayed. TCRdb's copy holds only in-frame clones and misses some; the assay was immunoSEQ multiplex PCR. The sample lists around 100,000 clones; around 90% were seen once. This chain links TRBV4-3 with TRBJ1-1, with D uncertain. The sample consisted of CD4+ T cells sorted from blood. The TCR comes from a human donor in good health. CDR3 nucleotide sequence: TGCGCCAGCAGCCAAGAATATAGGACTGAAGCTTTCTTT. The encoded protein is CASSQEYRTEAFF.